This T cell receptor beta chain was retrieved from a study of T cells in localized non-small cell lung cancer. Assay used: immunoSEQ multiplex PCR; TCRdb lists only in-frame clones, some missing. The sample records 25,000 to 35,000 clones, roughly nine tenths being singletons. The receptor comes from a man between 35 and 75 years old with stage II lung adenocarcinoma. The sample was PBMCs, taken before any cancer treatment.

The DNA of the CDR3 is TGTGCCAGCTCACCACAGCGGATGAACACCGGGGAGCTGTTTTTT. Encoded protein: CASSPQRMNTGELFF. V and J are TRBV18 and TRBJ2-2; tentatively, D is TRBD2 (5 bases). The V and J ends lost 1 base and 1 base respectively, with 7 bases between them. The CDR3 has 15 amino acids. The germline CDR1 and CDR2 sequences are KGHSH and LQKENI.